The present TCR beta chain was sequenced within a study of T cells in localized non-small cell lung cancer. This clone appeared once. CDR3 length: 16 residues. Germline CDR1 is SGDLS and CDR2 is YYNGEE. V shed 0 bases and J shed 2 bases, with 12 bases lying between them. This table comes from immunoSEQ multiplex PCR, and its TCRdb copy is limited to in-frame clones, with some not included. Here the sample spans around 28,000 clones, around nine tenths being singletons. This clonotype was sampled from a woman between 18 and 55 years old with stage I lung adenocarcinoma. Sequencing used peripheral blood, obtained before any cancer treatment. The V call is TRBV9, the J call TRBJ1-3; weak D call: TRBD1 (5 bases). The CDR3 bases are TGTGCCAGCAGCGTAGTCCCTGTCAGGGCTGGAAACACCATATATTTT. Its translation: CASSVVPVRAGNTIYF.